The next 30 T cell receptor beta chains were all read from a single sample in a study of blood T cell repertoires in COVID-19. Only in-frame clones appear in the TCRdb table, and some are missing; sequencing was by immunoSEQ multiplex PCR. The sample lists fewer than 150,000 clones; under 90% were seen once. Material: peripheral blood. These receptors were collected from a human donor in a cohort sampled during active COVID-19.

This sequence joins TRBV11-3 and TRBJ1-2; tentative D call: TRBD1 (6 bases). The CDR3 spans 15 residues. Trimming stripped 5 bases from V and 5 bases from J, with 18 bases between. Germline CDR1 SGHNT, CDR2 YENEEA. CDR3 sequence (DNA): TGTGCCAGCAGCCCCTTAGGGGGGGCCTGGTATGGCTACACCTTC. Protein sequence: CASSPLGGAWYGYTF.

The chain employs TRBV5-1 and TRBJ2-1; TRBD2 matches at 7 bases. Per the germline V gene, CDR1 is SGHRS and CDR2 is YFSETQ. The CDR3 is made up of 19 amino acids. Losses at the gene ends were 3 bases for V and 8 bases for J; bases not matched to a gene: 23. The CDR3: CASSWAFSGQPRGLDEQFF. The CDR3 DNA reads as TGCGCCAGCAGCTGGGCGTTTAGCGGGCAACCGAGGGGATTAGATGAGCAGTTCTTC.

The chain combines TRBV5-1 with TRBJ1-1; perhaps TRBD1 as D (6 bases). With 0 bases removed from V and 10 bases from J, the gap between germline ends came to 13 bases. This CDR3 region has 13 residues. Germline CDR1 is SGHRS and CDR2 is YFSETQ. The CDR3 is CASSLEGGIAAFF. The CDR3 nucleotides are TGCGCCAGCAGCTTGGAGGGGGGGATAGCAGCTTTCTTT.

The genes are TRBV3-1 (or the pseudogene TRBV3-2) and TRBJ1-6; D unresolved. Germline V gives CDR1 LGHDT, CDR2 YNNKEL (reference sequence). V gave up 4 bases and J gave up 5 bases, with 12 bases separating them. The CDR3 runs to 15 residues. The CDR3 sequence: CASSPSGGDNSPLHF. DNA for the CDR3: TGTGCCAGCAGCCCCTCCGGCGGGGATAATTCACCCCTCCACTTT.

The genes are TRBV28 and TRBJ2-7, with a possible D match to TRBD1 (6 bases). The V gene lost 4 bases and the J gene lost 6 bases, with 16 bases spanning the gap. The CDR3 is 14 residues long. Germline values: CDR1 MDHEN, CDR2 SYDVKM. The CDR3 nucleotides are TGTGCCAGCAGTTCATCCTCCGGGACACGCGAGCAGTACTTC. As protein: CASSSSSGTREQYF.

The count of this clone is one. This sequence joins TRBV19 and TRBJ2-7, with TRBD2 matching over 11 bases. Trimming cost V 8 bases and J 3 bases; bases outside gene matches: 3. Germline CDR1 LNHDA, CDR2 SQIVND (reference sequence). The CDR3 consists of 13 residues. The CDR3 here is CASRLAGNYEQYF. The CDR3 bases are TGTGCCAGTCGACTAGCGGGGAACTACGAGCAGTACTTC.

The V call is TRBV29-1, the J call TRBJ2-1; perhaps TRBD1 as D (5 bases). V was pared by 6 bases and J by 7 bases, with 19 bases between. This CDR3 region has 14 residues. In germline, CDR1 is SQVTM, CDR2 ANQGSEA. The CDR3 loop reads CSVTRHSRGNEQFF. The CDR3 nucleotides read TGCAGCGTCACTCGACACTCTAGGGGTAATGAGCAGTTCTTC.

V is TRBV5-4 and J is TRBJ2-2; weak D call: TRBD2 (6 bases). The CDR3 consists of 15 residues. Germline values: CDR1 SGHNT, CDR2 YYREEE (reference sequence). The V end was cut by 0 bases, the J end by 5 bases, with 11 bases between. The CDR3: CASSLAGRSTGELFF. In nucleotides, the CDR3 is TGTGCCAGCAGCTTGGCAGGGAGGTCAACCGGGGAGCTGTTTTTT. Drawing the rest from reference TRBV5-4 and TRBJ2-2, the complete variable domain is ETGVTQSPTHLIKTRGQQVTLRCSSQSGHNTVSWYQQALGQGPQFIFQYYREEENGRGNFPPRFSGLQFPNYSSELNVNALELDDSALYLCASSLAGRSTGELFFGEGSRLTVL.

The J gene is TRBJ2-1, the V gene TRBV4-1, with 9 bases aligning to TRBD1. V was clipped by 3 bases and J by 2 bases; unmatched bases: 8. From germline, CDR1 is MGHRA and CDR2 YSYEKL. The CDR3 has 17 amino acids. The CDR3 sequence: CASSHDRGTNTYNEQFF. The CDR3 bases are TGCGCCAGCAGCCACGACAGGGGGACCAACACCTACAATGAGCAGTTCTTC.

The chain uses TRBV28 and TRBJ2-2; D unresolved. The CDR3 is 12 residues long. Trimming stripped 2 bases from V and 6 bases from J, with 4 bases between. Germline-derived CDR1 and CDR2 are MDHEN and SYDVKM. CDR3 sequence reads: CASSLRAGELFF. CDR3 sequence (DNA): TGTGCCAGCAGTTTACGGGCCGGGGAGCTGTTTTTT. The variable domain in full, with the rest retrieved from reference TRBV28 and TRBJ2-2, is DVKVTQSSRYLVKRTGEKVFLECVQDMDHENMFWYRQDPGLGLRLIYFSYDVKMKEKGDIPEGYSVSREKKERFSLILESASTNQTSMYLCASSLRAGELFFGEGSRLTVL.

The chain joins TRBV5-8 to TRBJ2-3; 11 nucleotides line up with TRBD2. This CDR3 is 16 amino acids long. J lost 5 bases, V lost 4 bases, and 9 bases had no gene match. Germline-derived CDR1 and CDR2 are SGHTS and YDEGEE. The CDR3 is CASSRLLAGGGDTQYF. The CDR3 DNA follows: TGTGCCAGCAGCCGTCTCCTAGCGGGGGGAGGAGATACGCAGTATTTT. The whole variable domain, remainder taken from reference TRBV5-8 and TRBJ2-3, is EAGVTQSPTHLIKTRGQQATLRCSPISGHTSVYWYQQALGLGLQFLLWYDEGEERNRGNFPPRFSGRQFPNYSSELNVNALELEDSALYLCASSRLLAGGGDTQYFGPGTRLTVL.

The rearrangement links TRBV7-2 to TRBJ2-7; 7 nucleotides line up with TRBD1. The CDR3 has 17 residues. V shed 1 base, J shed 4 bases, and the junction held 13 bases outside the gene matches. Per germline, CDR1 SGHTA and CDR2 FQGNSA. Written as DNA, the CDR3 is TGTGCCAGCAGCTTAGGACAGGGAAGCTTTAGTGGATACGAGCAGTACTTC. Its translation: CASSLGQGSFSGYEQYF.

V and J are TRBV5-4 and TRBJ1-2, with TRBD1 matching 8 bases. The J segment lost 5 bases and the V segment lost 4 bases, leaving 7 bases of the junction unmatched. The CDR3 sequence is 14 residues long. The germline V gene encodes CDR1 SGHNT and CDR2 YYREEE (reference sequence). CDR3 sequence: CASSQQGAEYGYTF. CDR3 in DNA: TGTGCCAGCAGCCAGCAGGGGGCTGAGTATGGCTACACCTTC.

The J gene is TRBJ2-5, the V gene TRBV5-1; 9 bases map to TRBD2. The CDR3 has 16 residues. Germline-derived CDR1 and CDR2 are SGHRS and YFSETQ. Trimming cost V 3 bases and J 1 base; bases outside gene matches: 7. DNA of the CDR3: TGCGCCAGCAGCTCCCGGGCAGCGGGGGGCCAAGAGACCCAGTACTTC. It encodes CASSSRAAGGQETQYF. The full variable domain, with the rest looked up from reference TRBV5-1 and TRBJ2-5, is KAGVTQTPRYLIKTRGQQVTLSCSPISGHRSVSWYQQTPGQGLQFLFEYFSETQRNKGNFPGRFSGRQFSNSRSEMNVSTLELGDSALYLCASSSRAAGGQETQYFGPGTRLLVL.

The V gene is TRBV7-2, the J gene TRBJ2-4; D is perhaps TRBD2 (7 bases). The CDR3 contains 15 residues. Trimming cost V 4 bases and J 6 bases, with 16 bases left between them. Germline values: CDR1 SGHTA, CDR2 FQGNSA. CDR3 in amino acids: CASSSPGGVGNIQYF. DNA of the CDR3: TGTGCCAGCAGCTCCCCGGGGGGCGTGGGAAACATTCAGTACTTC.

This clone was counted once. The chain joins TRBV5-5 to TRBJ2-2, with D uncertain. CDR1 is SGHKS, CDR2 YYEKEE, per germline (reference sequence). Trimming shortened V by 7 bases and J by 0 bases, and 7 bases separated the two germline ends. The CDR3 is made up of 13 amino acids. In DNA, the CDR3 is TGTGCCAGCGAGGTCACGAACACCGGGGAGCTGTTTTTT. Its protein product is CASEVTNTGELFF.

The chain carries TRBV6-5 and TRBJ1-1; tentatively, D is TRBD1 (6 bases). The V and J ends lost 7 bases and 7 bases respectively, with 13 bases between them. CDR1 is MNHEY, CDR2 SVGAGI, per germline. The CDR3 spans 12 residues. CDR3 sequence reads: CASTRQAYEAFF. The CDR3 DNA reads TGTGCCAGCACCCGACAGGCTTATGAAGCTTTCTTT.

The chain couples TRBV27 to TRBJ1-1; maybe TRBD1 (6 bases). V lost 6 bases to trimming and J lost 4 bases, with 12 bases between them. This CDR3 spans 13 amino acids. Looked up from germline, CDR1 is MNHEY and CDR2 is SMNVEV (reference sequence). CDR3 region: CASSYFRGTEAFF. The CDR3 DNA reads as TGTGCCAGCAGCTATTTCAGGGGCACTGAAGCTTTCTTT.

The chain combines TRBV5-4 with TRBJ2-1; TRBD2 is a possible D gene (6 bases). This CDR3 contains 16 residues. The V and J ends lost 0 bases and 5 bases respectively, with 15 bases between them. Per the germline V gene, CDR1 is SGHNT and CDR2 is YYREEE (reference sequence). The CDR3: CASSLENRGGNNEQFF. The CDR3 DNA reads TGTGCCAGCAGCTTGGAAAACCGGGGAGGCAACAATGAGCAGTTCTTC.

The rearrangement joins TRBV5-8 to TRBJ1-5; D is uncertain. Germline V gene lookup returns CDR1 SGHTS and CDR2 YDEGEE. This CDR3 comprises 14 residues. V shed 4 bases and J shed 3 bases, with 11 bases lying between them. The CDR3 here is CASSRDYSNQPQHF. CDR3 sequence (DNA): TGTGCCAGCAGCCGAGACTATTCCAATCAGCCCCAGCATTTT.

J is TRBJ2-5 and V is TRBV19; a weak D match, TRBD2 (5 bases). This CDR3 region has 15 residues. Germline V lookup: CDR1 LNHDA, CDR2 SQIVND (reference sequence). V was trimmed by 6 bases and J by 5 bases, leaving 19 bases between them. The CDR3 DNA sequence: TGTGCCAGTAGAACCCGACACGCACGAGGGGAGACCCAGTACTTC. Protein sequence: CASRTRHARGETQYF.

J is TRBJ1-2 and V is TRBV10-3, with D possibly matching TRBD1 (6 bases). Trimming stripped 3 bases from V and 2 bases from J, with 10 bases between. The CDR3 covers 14 residues. CDR1 and CDR2 from the germline V gene are ENHRY and SYGVKD. The CDR3 DNA sequence: TGTGCCATCAGTGACTTCGACAGGAACTATGGCTACACCTTC. It codes for CAISDFDRNYGYTF.

The rearrangement links TRBV6-1 to TRBJ1-1, with TRBD1 as a possible D gene (6 bases). Trimming took off 5 bases at V and 7 bases at J, with 17 bases between the two ends. From germline, CDR1 is MNHNS and CDR2 SASEGT. This CDR3 is 14 amino acids long. The CDR3 loop is CASSSLGGGGEAFF. The CDR3 region has the DNA TGTGCCAGCAGTTCCCTGGGGGGCGGGGGTGAAGCTTTCTTT.

V is TRBV5-6 and J is TRBJ1-1, with a weak D call TRBD1 (6 bases). Per the germline V gene, CDR1 is SGHDT and CDR2 is YYEEEE. Trimming cost V 4 bases and J 0 bases, with 10 bases left between them. This CDR3 is built from 14 residues. The CDR3 DNA sequence: TGTGCCAGCAGCCAAGGACAGCTGAACACTGAAGCTTTCTTT. The encoded protein is CASSQGQLNTEAFF.

The V and J genes are TRBV7-9 and TRBJ1-2, with 7 bases that match TRBD1. This CDR3 is built from 14 residues. Germline-derived CDR1 and CDR2 are SEHNR and FQNEAQ (reference sequence). With V trimmed by 8 bases and J by 5 bases, 11 bases remained unmatched. This CDR3 reads CASGPQGGWYGYTF. The CDR3 DNA is TGTGCCAGCGGCCCCCAAGGGGGCTGGTATGGCTACACCTTC.

The chain links TRBV19 to TRBJ1-1, with TRBD1 identical over 8 bases. V shed 7 bases, J shed 2 bases, and the junction held 6 bases outside the gene matches. The CDR3 has 14 residues. CDR1 is LNHDA, CDR2 SQIVND, per germline (reference sequence). The DNA of the CDR3 is TGTGCCAGTATCCCGGACAGGGTCAACACTGAAGCTTTCTTT. It yields the protein CASIPDRVNTEAFF.

CDR3 sequence (DNA): TGTGCCAGCAGCTCCGCTAACAGAAAACTGTTTTTT. Translation: CASSSANRKLFF. This rearrangement joins TRBV7-9 to TRBJ1-4; D unresolved. The CDR3 consists of 12 residues. V lost 4 bases and J lost 10, with 10 bases in between. Germline CDR1 reads SEHNR; CDR2 reads FQNEAQ (reference sequence).

This clone was counted a few times. This chain joins TRBV2 and TRBJ1-1; D possibly corresponds to TRBD1 (5 bases). Germline CDR1 and CDR2: SNHLY and FYNNEI. V lost 4 bases and J 1 base, leaving 22 bases between the germline ends. The CDR3 is 18 residues long. The CDR3 DNA reads as TGTGCCAGCAGTGGGCGGACGGGAGGGGTTCGTACGAACACTGAAGCTTTCTTT. As protein: CASSGRTGGVRTNTEAFF.

The chain employs TRBV10-1 and TRBJ1-1, with D possibly TRBD1 on 5 matching bases. Germline V lookup: CDR1 WNHNN, CDR2 SYGVQD (reference sequence). The CDR3 has 16 amino acids. V was trimmed by 5 bases and J by 4 bases, leaving 20 bases between them. Here the CDR3 reads CASSPPTTDMGTEAFF. For the CDR3, the DNA is TGCGCCAGCAGTCCACCGACGACAGACATGGGCACTGAAGCTTTCTTT.

The chain employs TRBV6-2 or TRBV6-3 and TRBJ1-2, with D tentatively TRBD1 (5 bases). The CDR3 totals 14 residues. The germline gives CDR1 MNHEY, CDR2 SVGEGT. The V end was cut by 7 bases, the J end by 5 bases, with 17 bases between. CDR3 region: CASTPDSPSYGYTF. The CDR3 DNA follows: TGTGCCAGCACCCCTGACAGTCCCTCTTATGGCTACACCTTC.